Below, 27 T cell receptor beta chains from the same sample are listed, as sequenced in a study of blood T cell repertoires in COVID-19. Libraries were prepared by immunoSEQ multiplex PCR; TCRdb keeps only in-frame clonotypes and omits some of them. The table records over 200,000 clones, about 87% of them present only once. The sample consisted of PBMCs or T cells enriched from blood (not recorded which). The receptors were sampled from a woman under 40 who had been exposed to COVID-19.

This chain joins TRBV4-2 and TRBJ1-6, with 7 bases aligning to TRBD1. Per germline, CDR1 LGHNA and CDR2 YNFKEQ. This CDR3 has 15 amino acids. After removal of 1 base from V and 4 bases from J, the junction contained 1 base not matched to a gene. CDR3 amino acids: CASSQGTGYNSPLHF. The CDR3 DNA reads as TGTGCCAGCAGCCAAGGGACAGGTTATAATTCACCCCTCCACTTT.

The rearrangement links TRBV24-1 to TRBJ2-5, with TRBD1 as a possible D gene (6 bases). CDR1 and CDR2 (germline): KGHDR, SFDVKD. CDR3 length: 14 amino acids. The V end was cut by 4 bases, the J end by 5 bases, with 13 bases between. CDR3: CATSEQGRRETQYF. DNA of the CDR3: TGTGCCACCAGTGAGCAGGGGCGTCGGGAGACCCAGTACTTC.

The rearrangement joins TRBV21-1 to TRBJ1-1; no DNA check was done on the table's D call, TRBD1. TRBV21-1 is a listed pseudogene. This CDR3 contains 13 residues. CDR3 bases: TGTGCCCAGCAGGGGATTCTGGCCACTGAAGCTTTCTTT. Translation gives CAQQGILATEAFF.

This chain links TRBV5-1 with TRBJ1-2; 7 bases agree with TRBD1. Germline values: CDR1 SGHRS, CDR2 YFSETQ. CDR3 length: 14 residues. Unmatched junction bases numbered 9, after V lost 2 bases and J lost 8 bases. CDR3 loop: CASSLETDRDGYTF. CDR3 nucleotide sequence: TGCGCCAGCAGCTTAGAAACAGACAGGGACGGCTACACCTTC.

This clone came up once. V is TRBV11-2 and J is TRBJ2-1, with 8 bases matching TRBD2. Trimming took 7 bases from V and 2 from J; bases not matched to a gene: 10. CDR1 is SGHAT and CDR2 is FQNNGV in the germline V gene. This CDR3 spans 16 amino acids. The CDR3 DNA follows: TGTGCCAGCAAAGGGCTAGCGGGCTCAGCCTACAATGAGCAGTTCTTC. Translation gives CASKGLAGSAYNEQFF.

The table lists this clone with a few counts. Other DNA sequences in the sample encode the same CDR3. The chain recombines TRBV14 with TRBJ2-7, with D uncertain. The V end was cut by 0 bases, the J end by 6 bases, with 9 bases between. Looked up from germline, CDR1 is SGHDN and CDR2 is FVKESK. CDR3 length equals 13 residues. CDR3 nucleotides: TGTGCCAGCAGCCAAGATCCCCGGAGCGAGCAGTACTTC. Protein sequence: CASSQDPRSEQYF.

The chain combines TRBV28 with TRBJ1-5; possibly TRBD1 for D (6 bases). V dropped 5 bases and J dropped 0 bases, with 14 bases sitting between them. The germline V gene has CDR1 MDHEN and CDR2 SYDVKM. The CDR3 length is 16 residues. CDR3 coding DNA: TGTGCCAGCAGTCCCCATCAGGGGAATAGCAATCAGCCCCAGCATTTT. Its translation: CASSPHQGNSNQPQHF. The full variable domain, rest sourced from reference TRBV28 and TRBJ1-5, is DVKVTQSSRYLVKRTGEKVFLECVQDMDHENMFWYRQDPGLGLRLIYFSYDVKMKEKGDIPEGYSVSREKKERFSLILESASTNQTSMYLCASSPHQGNSNQPQHFGDGTRLSIL.

The rearrangement links TRBV4-1 to TRBJ1-5; 9 nucleotides agree with TRBD1. This CDR3 has 18 residues. Germline V gene sequence: CDR1 MGHRA, CDR2 YSYEKL. Unmatched junction bases numbered 14, after V lost 2 bases and J lost 6 bases. CDR3 DNA: TGCGCCAGCAGCCAAATATATCCGGGACAGGGCAAATCTCAGCCCCAGCATTTT. It yields the protein CASSQIYPGQGKSQPQHF.

This chain joins TRBV30 and TRBJ1-5; 7 bases fit TRBD1. The CDR3 consists of 15 residues. V was pared by 1 base and J by 3 bases, with 6 bases of the junction left unmatched. From germline, CDR1 is GTSNPN and CDR2 SVGIG (reference sequence). Here the CDR3 reads CAWSALDRVNQPQHF. CDR3 nucleotide sequence: TGTGCCTGGAGTGCCCTCGACAGGGTCAATCAGCCCCAGCATTTT.

This clone was detected only once. The chain carries TRBV25-1 and TRBJ2-5; 7 nucleotides align to TRBD2. V shed 5 bases, J shed 1 base, and the junction held 10 bases outside the gene matches. The length of the CDR3 is 16 residues. Per germline, CDR1 MGHDK and CDR2 SYGVNS. CDR3 DNA sequence: TGTGCCAGCAGTCCCGGGACCGCGGGAGTCCAAGAGACCCAGTACTTC. Its protein is CASSPGTAGVQETQYF.

This chain links TRBV15 with TRBJ2-1; D is undetermined. V was clipped by 3 bases and J by 0 bases, with 6 bases between them. CDR1 and CDR2 from the germline V gene are LNHNV and YYDKDF (reference sequence). The CDR3 length is 14 residues. The CDR3 coding sequence is TGTGCCACCAGCAGGCGCGGCTCCTACAATGAGCAGTTCTTC. It yields the protein CATSRRGSYNEQFF.

As regards this clone: Within the sample, other DNA sequences also encode this same CDR3. The chain employs TRBV30 and TRBJ2-2, with D possibly TRBD2 on 6 matching bases. Trimming left V 3 bases short and J 4 bases short, with 12 bases between. From germline, CDR1 is GTSNPN and CDR2 SVGIG (reference sequence). The CDR3 totals 14 residues. The CDR3 is CAWSGRGTTGELFF. In nucleotides, the CDR3 is TGTGCCTGGAGCGGACGGGGGACCACCGGGGAGCTGTTTTTT.

This clone has a handful of counts. CDR3 DNA sequence: TGTGCCAGTAGCTTCGCGGGAGCCTCTTTCTCCTACGAGCAGTACTTC. This sequence encodes CASSFAGASFSYEQYF. The gene calls are TRBV19 and TRBJ2-7, with TRBD2 identical over 7 bases. CDR3 length: 16 amino acids. Germline V lookup: CDR1 LNHDA, CDR2 SQIVND (reference sequence). The V segment lost 6 bases and the J segment 0 bases; nucleotides outside the gene matches: 11.

The chain uses TRBV28 and TRBJ1-1; TRBD1 might be the D (6 bases). The CDR3 sequence is 14 residues long. CDR1 is MDHEN, CDR2 SYDVKM, per germline. The V and J ends lost 3 bases and 3 bases respectively, with 11 bases between them. The CDR3 DNA is TGTGCCAGCAGTTTGTCCAGGGGTTACACTGAAGCTTTCTTT. Protein: CASSLSRGYTEAFF. The variable domain in full, completed from reference TRBV28 and TRBJ1-1, reads DVKVTQSSRYLVKRTGEKVFLECVQDMDHENMFWYRQDPGLGLRLIYFSYDVKMKEKGDIPEGYSVSREKKERFSLILESASTNQTSMYLCASSLSRGYTEAFFGQGTRLTVV.

Of note for this clone: Other DNA sequences in the same sample also yield this CDR3. The chain employs TRBV5-1 and TRBJ2-7, with 11 nucleotides matching TRBD1. J gave up 5 bases and V 2 bases, and 3 bases lay outside the gene matches. The CDR3 contains 14 residues. CDR1 is SGHRS and CDR2 is YFSETQ in the germline V gene. Here the CDR3 reads CASSFRDRGNEQYF. Written as DNA, the CDR3 is TGCGCCAGCAGCTTCCGGGACAGGGGGAACGAGCAGTACTTC.

This rearrangement joins TRBV3-1 (or the pseudogene TRBV3-2) to TRBJ1-2; a possible D gene is TRBD1 (5 bases). The CDR3 runs to 13 residues. Trimming removed 3 bases from V and 2 bases from J, with 7 bases in between. Per germline, CDR1 LGHDT and CDR2 YNNKEL (reference sequence). The CDR3 spells CASSQSGNYGYTF. The CDR3 DNA follows: TGTGCCAGCAGCCAGTCAGGGAACTATGGCTACACCTTC.

This sequence joins TRBV2 and TRBJ2-1; 10 nucleotides agree with TRBD2. The ends lost 11 bases at V and 1 base at J; junction bases unmatched: 5. Looked up from germline, CDR1 is SNHLY and CDR2 is FYNNEI. The CDR3 covers 14 residues. The CDR3 coding sequence is TGTGCCGCGGGAGCGGGAGGGTCCTACAATGAGCAGTTCTTC. Protein: CAAGAGGSYNEQFF. The full variable domain, with the rest looked up from reference TRBV2 and TRBJ2-1, is EPEVTQTPSHQVTQMGQEVILRCVPISNHLYFYWYRQILGQKVEFLVSFYNNEISEKSEIFDDQFSVERPDGSNFTLKIRSTKLEDSAMYFCAAGAGGSYNEQFFGPGTRLTVL.

This clone appeared a single time. The rearrangement joins TRBV5-4 to TRBJ2-2, with TRBD1 as a possible D gene (6 bases). CDR3 size: 14 residues. Germline loops: CDR1 SGHNT, CDR2 YYREEE (reference sequence). V lost 9 bases and J lost 0, with 12 bases in between. The CDR3 region is CATRDIPNTGELFF. CDR3 DNA sequence: TGTGCCACCAGGGACATCCCGAACACCGGGGAGCTGTTTTTT. Based on the CDR3 plus reference TRBV5-4 and TRBJ2-2, the full variable domain is ETGVTQSPTHLIKTRGQQVTLRCSSQSGHNTVSWYQQALGQGPQFIFQYYREEENGRGNFPPRFSGLQFPNYSSELNVNALELDDSALYLCATRDIPNTGELFFGEGSRLTVL.

For the CDR3, the DNA is TGTGCCAGCAGTTACTCGAAGGAGGGAGGCTACACCTTC. Its protein product is CASSYSKEGGYTF. The chain joins TRBV6-5 to TRBJ1-2; D uncertain. V shed 0 bases and J shed 8 bases, with 10 bases lying between them. CDR1 is MNHEY and CDR2 is SVGAGI in the germline V gene. This CDR3 has 13 amino acids.

The CDR3 DNA reads TGCGCCAGCAGCCAAGAACCGGTCTCCTACGAGCAGTACTTC. Translated: CASSQEPVSYEQYF. The chain employs TRBV4-1 and TRBJ2-7, with D unclear. The length of the CDR3 is 14 residues. Trimming took off 0 bases at V and 0 bases at J, with 6 bases between the two ends. The germline gives CDR1 MGHRA, CDR2 YSYEKL.

The J gene is TRBJ2-1, the V gene TRBV2; 15 bases are a match to TRBD2. The V gene end was trimmed by 7 bases and the J gene end by 7 bases; junction bases not matched to a gene: 8. Germline CDR1 is SNHLY and CDR2 is FYNNEI. This CDR3 region has 16 residues. This chain's CDR3 is CASTGTSGRWENEQFF. For the CDR3, the DNA is TGTGCCAGCACCGGGACTAGCGGGAGGTGGGAAAATGAGCAGTTCTTC. Filled out from reference TRBV2 and TRBJ2-1, the complete variable domain reads EPEVTQTPSHQVTQMGQEVILRCVPISNHLYFYWYRQILGQKVEFLVSFYNNEISEKSEIFDDQFSVERPDGSNFTLKIRSTKLEDSAMYFCASTGTSGRWENEQFFGPGTRLTVL.

This chain joins TRBV10-3 and TRBJ1-1, with TRBD1 as a possible D gene (6 bases). This CDR3 is built from 13 residues. V was pared by 0 bases and J by 6 bases, with 8 bases between. Germline CDR1 reads ENHRY; CDR2 reads SYGVKD. The CDR3 sequence is CAISESEGAEAFF. CDR3 coding DNA: TGTGCCATCAGTGAGTCTGAGGGGGCTGAAGCTTTCTTT.

The CDR3 region has the DNA TGTGCCAGCAGTGAAGGCTTGACAGGGCCCTACAATGAGCAGTTCTTC. Encoded protein: CASSEGLTGPYNEQFF. This chain links TRBV2 with TRBJ2-1; 7 nucleotides align to TRBD1. This CDR3 is built from 16 residues. Germline V gives CDR1 SNHLY, CDR2 FYNNEI. Trimming removed 1 base from V and 2 bases from J; junction bases left unmatched: 5.

The chain employs TRBV2 and TRBJ2-1; no reliable D call. CDR3 length equals 14 residues. Germline loops: CDR1 SNHLY, CDR2 FYNNEI. Trimming removed 4 bases from V and 2 bases from J, with 9 bases in between. The CDR3: CASSVEVTYNEQFF. The CDR3 DNA sequence: TGTGCCAGCAGTGTTGAGGTAACCTACAATGAGCAGTTCTTC. Based on the CDR3 plus reference TRBV2 and TRBJ2-1, the full variable domain is EPEVTQTPSHQVTQMGQEVILRCVPISNHLYFYWYRQILGQKVEFLVSFYNNEISEKSEIFDDQFSVERPDGSNFTLKIRSTKLEDSAMYFCASSVEVTYNEQFFGPGTRLTVL.

The chain employs TRBV12-3 or TRBV12-4 and TRBJ2-7; D gene uncertain. This CDR3 contains 13 residues. V was trimmed by 5 bases and J by 2 bases, leaving 10 bases between them. CDR3 amino acids: CASSMQVPYEQYF. DNA of the CDR3: TGTGCCAGCAGTATGCAGGTTCCCTACGAGCAGTACTTC.

This clone appeared once. V and J are TRBV28 and TRBJ2-1, with 9 bases fitting TRBD1. The CDR3 totals 16 residues. Trimming removed 4 bases from V and 4 bases from J; junction bases left unmatched: 8. Germline V CDR1 and CDR2: MDHEN, SYDVKM. CDR3 nucleotides: TGTGCCAGCAGTTCTAGCACCGGGACAGGGTACAATGAGCAGTTCTTC. The encoded protein is CASSSSTGTGYNEQFF.

The chain has TRBV25-1 and TRBJ1-4, with D possibly being TRBD1 (5 bases). This CDR3 region has 14 residues. V lost 6 bases and J 8 bases, leaving 16 bases between the germline ends. CDR1 is MGHDK, CDR2 SYGVNS, per germline. The CDR3 DNA reads TGTGCCAGCAGGTCCCGGGGGTCAGGGGAAAAACTGTTTTTT. Translating gives CASRSRGSGEKLFF.